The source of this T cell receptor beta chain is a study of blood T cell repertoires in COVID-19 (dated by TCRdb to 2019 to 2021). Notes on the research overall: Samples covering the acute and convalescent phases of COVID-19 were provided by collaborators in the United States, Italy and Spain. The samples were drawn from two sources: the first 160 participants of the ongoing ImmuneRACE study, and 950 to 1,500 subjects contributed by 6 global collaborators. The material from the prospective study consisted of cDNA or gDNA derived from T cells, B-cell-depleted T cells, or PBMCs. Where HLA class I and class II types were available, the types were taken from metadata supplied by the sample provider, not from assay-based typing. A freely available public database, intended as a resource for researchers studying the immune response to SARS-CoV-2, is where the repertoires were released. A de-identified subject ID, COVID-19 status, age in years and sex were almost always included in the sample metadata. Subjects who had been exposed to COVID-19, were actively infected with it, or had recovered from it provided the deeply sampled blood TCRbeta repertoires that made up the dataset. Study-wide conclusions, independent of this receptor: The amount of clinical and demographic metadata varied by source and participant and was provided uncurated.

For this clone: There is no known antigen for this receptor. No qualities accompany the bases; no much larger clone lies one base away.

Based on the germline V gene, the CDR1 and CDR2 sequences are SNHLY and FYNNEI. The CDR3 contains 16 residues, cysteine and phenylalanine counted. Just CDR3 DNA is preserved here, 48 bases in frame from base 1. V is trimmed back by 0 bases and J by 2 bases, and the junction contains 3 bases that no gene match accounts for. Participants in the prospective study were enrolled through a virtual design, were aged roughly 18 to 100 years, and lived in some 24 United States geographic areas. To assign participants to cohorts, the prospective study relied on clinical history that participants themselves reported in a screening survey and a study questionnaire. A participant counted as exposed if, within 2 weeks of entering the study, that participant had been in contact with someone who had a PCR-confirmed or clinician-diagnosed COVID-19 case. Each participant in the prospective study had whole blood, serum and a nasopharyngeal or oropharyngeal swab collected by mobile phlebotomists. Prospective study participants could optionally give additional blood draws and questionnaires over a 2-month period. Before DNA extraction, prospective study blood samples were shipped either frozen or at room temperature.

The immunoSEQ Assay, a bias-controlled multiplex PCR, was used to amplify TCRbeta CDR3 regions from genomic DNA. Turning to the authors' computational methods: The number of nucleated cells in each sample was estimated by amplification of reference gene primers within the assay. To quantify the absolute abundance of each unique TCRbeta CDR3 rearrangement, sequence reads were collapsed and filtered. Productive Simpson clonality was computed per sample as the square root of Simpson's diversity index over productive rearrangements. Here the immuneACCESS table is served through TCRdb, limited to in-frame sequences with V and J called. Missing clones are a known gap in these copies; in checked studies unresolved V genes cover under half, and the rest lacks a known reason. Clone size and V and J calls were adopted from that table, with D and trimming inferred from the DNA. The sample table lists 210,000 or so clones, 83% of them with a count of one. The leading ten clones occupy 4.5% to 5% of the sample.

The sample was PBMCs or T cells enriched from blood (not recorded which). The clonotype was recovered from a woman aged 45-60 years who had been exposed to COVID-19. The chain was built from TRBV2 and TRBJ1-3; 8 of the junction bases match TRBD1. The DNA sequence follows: TGTGCCAGCAGTGAAGCAGGGACAGGACCTGGAAACACCATATATTTT. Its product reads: CASSEAGTGPGNTIYF.